This TCR beta chain was found in a study of blood T cell repertoires in COVID-19. Study context: The United States, Italy and Spain provided the acute and convalescent COVID-19 samples.

In the source study's methods: Reference gene primer amplification gave nucleated cell count estimates. Produced via immunoSEQ multiplex PCR; TCRdb's table is partial and in-frame only. That table supplies the V and J calls and clone size; D and trimming were determined from the DNA. Counted here are approximately 270,000 clones, nearly 90% occurring once; the ten biggest clones make up 1.9%. Germline CDR1 and CDR2: SGHNT and YYREEE (reference sequence). CDR3 length: 13 amino acids. V gave up 7 bases and J gave up 5 bases, with 12 bases separating them. Allocation to cohorts depended on clinical history reported by the participants. Two negative PCRs, clearance, or symptom resolution were required of recovered Cohort 3 donors.

The rearrangement uses TRBV5-4 and TRBJ2-2; D perhaps matches TRBD2 (6 bases). This sequence originates from a woman in her sixties who had recovered from COVID-19. Sequenced: PBMCs or T cells enriched from blood (not recorded which). The CDR3, as DNA: TGTGCCAGCCGGGGGAGAGGGACCGGGGAGCTGTTTTTT. Translation: CASRGRGTGELFF.